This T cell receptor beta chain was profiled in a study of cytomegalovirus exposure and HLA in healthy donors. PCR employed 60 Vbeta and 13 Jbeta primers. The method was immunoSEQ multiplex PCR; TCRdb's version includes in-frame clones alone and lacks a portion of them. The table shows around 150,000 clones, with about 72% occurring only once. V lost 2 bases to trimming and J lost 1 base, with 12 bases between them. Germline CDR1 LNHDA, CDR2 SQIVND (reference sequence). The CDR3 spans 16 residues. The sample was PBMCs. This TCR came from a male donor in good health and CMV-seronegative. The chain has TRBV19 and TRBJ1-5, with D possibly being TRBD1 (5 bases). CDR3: CASSILGQGSNQPQHF. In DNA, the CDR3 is TGTGCCAGTAGTATATTGGGGCAGGGAAGCAATCAGCCCCAGCATTTT.